This T cell receptor beta chain was captured by sequencing in a study of blood T cells in healthy people across ages. The authors ran a second PCR of 7 to 11 cycles using a sample-barcoded 5' primer and a J-beta primer mix. Every cDNA was tagged by a template-switch adaptor with 12 random nucleotides. Each CDR3 protein is one row after TCRdb ran MiXCR on the 5' RACE reads. The repertoire includes around 800,000 distinct CDR3 sequences, around a quarter of them detected once, and 3% sits in the top ten. CDR3 length: 12 residues. Germline lookup yields CDR1 DFQATT and CDR2 SNEGSKA (reference sequence). The V gene lost 0 bases and the J gene lost 3 bases, with 5 bases spanning the gap. Another study also made use of these data, one on T cells of mothers and their children. As that study records: According to the study, all extracted RNA entered cDNA synthesis at roughly 1.5 ug per 15 ul. For unrelated pairs as for related ones, thymic selection shapes TCR recombination output similarly.

This sequence originates from a boy aged 5-17 years in good health. Sequenced: blood. The V call is TRBV20-1, the J call TRBJ2-5; D ambiguous. CDR3 protein: CSAREIKETQYF. The CDR3 coding sequence is TGCAGTGCTAGAGAGATCAAAGAGACCCAGTACTTC.